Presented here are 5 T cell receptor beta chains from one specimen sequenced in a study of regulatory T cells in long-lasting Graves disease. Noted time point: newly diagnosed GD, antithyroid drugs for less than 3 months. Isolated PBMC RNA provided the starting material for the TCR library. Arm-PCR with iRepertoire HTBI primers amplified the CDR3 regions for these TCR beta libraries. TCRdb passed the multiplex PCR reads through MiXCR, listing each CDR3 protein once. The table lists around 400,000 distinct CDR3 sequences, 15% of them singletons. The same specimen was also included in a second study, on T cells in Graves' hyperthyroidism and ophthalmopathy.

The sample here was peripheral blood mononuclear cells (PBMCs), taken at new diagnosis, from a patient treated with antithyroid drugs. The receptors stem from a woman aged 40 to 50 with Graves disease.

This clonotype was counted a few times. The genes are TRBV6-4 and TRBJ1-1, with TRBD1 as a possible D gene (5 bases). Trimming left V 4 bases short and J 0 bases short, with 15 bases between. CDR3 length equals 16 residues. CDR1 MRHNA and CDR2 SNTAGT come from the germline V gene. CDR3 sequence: CASSGWGLRMNTEAFF. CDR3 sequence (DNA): TGTGCCAGCAGTGGCTGGGGACTCCGGATGAACACTGAAGCTTTCTTT.

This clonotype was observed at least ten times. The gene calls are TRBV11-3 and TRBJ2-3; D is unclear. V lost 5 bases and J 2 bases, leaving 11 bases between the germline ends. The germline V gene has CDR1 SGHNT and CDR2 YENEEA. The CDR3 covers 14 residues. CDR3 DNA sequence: TGTGCCAGCAGCCCTCGGAGCGCCACAGATACGCAGTATTTT. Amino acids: CASSPRSATDTQYF.

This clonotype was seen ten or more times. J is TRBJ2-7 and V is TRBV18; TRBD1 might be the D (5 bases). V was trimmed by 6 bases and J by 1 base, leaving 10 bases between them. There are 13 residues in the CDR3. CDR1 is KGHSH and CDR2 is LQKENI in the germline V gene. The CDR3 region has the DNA TGTGCCAGCTCCCAGGACACTTCCTACGAGCAGTACTTC. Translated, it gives CASSQDTSYEQYF.

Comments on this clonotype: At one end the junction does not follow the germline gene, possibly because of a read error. This CDR3 is CASSGGRDSLLNTEALF. As DNA, the CDR3 is TGTGCCAGTAGTGGAGGAAGGGACAGCCTCTTGAACACTGAAGCTTTATTT. V and J are TRBV19 and TRBJ1-1; 7 nucleotides align to TRBD1. Germline values: CDR1 LNHDA, CDR2 SQIVND (reference sequence). The CDR3 spans 17 residues.

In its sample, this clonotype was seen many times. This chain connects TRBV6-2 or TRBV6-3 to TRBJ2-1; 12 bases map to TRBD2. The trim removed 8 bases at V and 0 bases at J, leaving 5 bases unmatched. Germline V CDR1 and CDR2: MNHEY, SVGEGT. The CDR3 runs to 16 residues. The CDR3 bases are TGTGCCAGCGGGACTAGCGGGTATAGCTCCTACAATGAGCAGTTCTTC. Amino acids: CASGTSGYSSYNEQFF.